The 20 T cell receptor beta chains below were found in one sample sequenced in a study of blood T cell repertoires in COVID-19. TCRdb's copy holds only in-frame clones and misses some; the assay was immunoSEQ multiplex PCR. The table records 65,000 to 100,000 clones, about 84% of them present only once. The sequencing input was peripheral blood. Receptors were obtained from a human donor in a cohort sampled during active COVID-19.

The chain's CDR3 is CASSQQGQGNEKLFF. The DNA for the CDR3 is TGTGCCAGCAGTCAACAGGGACAGGGTAATGAAAAACTGTTTTTT. The V call is TRBV6-2 or TRBV6-3, the J call TRBJ1-4, with 9 bases fitting TRBD1. V gave up 5 bases and J gave up 4 bases; unmatched junction bases: 5. Germline V CDR1 and CDR2: MNHEY, SVGEGT. This CDR3 contains 15 residues.

The J gene is TRBJ1-3, the V gene TRBV5-4; D gene ambiguous. Trimming cost V 2 bases and J 0 bases, with 9 bases left between them. There are 15 residues in the CDR3. Germline CDR1 reads SGHNT; CDR2 reads YYREEE (reference sequence). DNA for the CDR3: TGTGCCAGCAGCTTAAGACAAACCTCTGGAAACACCATATATTTT. This codes for CASSLRQTSGNTIYF.

The J gene is TRBJ2-3, the V gene TRBV28, with TRBD1 matching over 12 bases. The germline V gene has CDR1 MDHEN and CDR2 SYDVKM. V gave up 4 bases and J gave up 5 bases; unmatched junction bases: 7. CDR3 length: 16 amino acids. As DNA, the CDR3 is TGTGCCAGCAGTTCGCCGGGACAGGGGGCTGGAGATACGCAGTATTTT. It is translated as CASSSPGQGAGDTQYF.

The chain recombines TRBV7-9 with TRBJ1-1; no reliable D call. Trimming shortened V by 5 bases and J by 6 bases, and 25 bases separated the two germline ends. The length of the CDR3 is 17 residues. Germline CDR1 SEHNR, CDR2 FQNEAQ (reference sequence). The DNA for the CDR3 is TGTGCCAGCAGCCCTCCCAGGTGGGGAGAACTCCAGTCTGAAGCTTTCTTT. This sequence encodes CASSPPRWGELQSEAFF.

V and J are TRBV28 and TRBJ2-2; unclear D gene. This CDR3 contains 14 residues. Germline CDR1 and CDR2: MDHEN and SYDVKM. V gave up 7 bases and J gave up 0 bases, with 9 bases separating them. The CDR3 reads CASTYSANTGELFF. The CDR3 DNA is TGTGCCAGCACCTACAGTGCGAACACCGGGGAGCTGTTTTTT.

The chain carries TRBV3-1 (or the pseudogene TRBV3-2) and TRBJ1-2, with D hard to call. The germline V gene has CDR1 LGHDT and CDR2 YNNKEL (reference sequence). V lost 2 bases and J lost 5, with 12 bases in between. This CDR3 region has 14 residues. This chain's CDR3 is CASSQPSAGYGYTF. In DNA form, the CDR3 reads TGTGCCAGCAGCCAACCGTCAGCGGGATATGGCTACACCTTC.

The chain is built from TRBV9 and TRBJ2-3; perhaps TRBD1 as D (5 bases). V was cut by 4 bases and J by 4 bases, with 10 bases left in between. CDR1 is SGDLS, CDR2 YYNGEE, per germline. CDR3 length: 13 amino acids. The CDR3 coding sequence is TGTGCCAGCAGCCAGGGAACGGCAGATACGCAGTATTTT. This sequence encodes CASSQGTADTQYF.

The genes are TRBV5-6 and TRBJ1-2; D uncertain. V was cut by 0 bases and J by 5 bases, with 17 bases left in between. This CDR3 has 16 amino acids. Per the germline V gene, CDR1 is SGHDT and CDR2 is YYEEEE. CDR3 loop: CASSLGIRGVGYGYTF. Here the CDR3 DNA reads TGTGCCAGCAGCTTGGGGATCCGGGGAGTAGGGTATGGCTACACCTTC.

This chain links TRBV7-2 with TRBJ2-5; 10 nucleotides align to TRBD1. The CDR3 is 15 residues long. The V gene end was trimmed by 5 bases and the J gene end by 2 bases; junction bases not matched to a gene: 5. Germline V CDR1 and CDR2: SGHTA, FQGNSA. CDR3 DNA: TGTGCCAGCAGCCTCTGGACAGGGGGACAAGAGACCCAGTACTTC. It yields the protein CASSLWTGGQETQYF.

The V call is TRBV30, the J call TRBJ1-5, with a tentative D call TRBD1 (5 bases). V was clipped by 3 bases and J by 3 bases, with 9 bases between them. This CDR3 comprises 13 residues. The germline V gene encodes CDR1 GTSNPN and CDR2 SVGIG (reference sequence). CDR3 DNA: TGTGCCTGGAGCAGCAGGGACAATCAGCCCCAGCATTTT. Amino acids: CAWSSRDNQPQHF.

This clone was recorded once. The chain recombines TRBV5-1 with TRBJ2-3; 7 bases match TRBD1. Trimming took 4 bases from V and 1 from J; bases not matched to a gene: 6. Germline-derived CDR1 and CDR2 are SGHRS and YFSETQ. The CDR3 length is 15 residues. CDR3 DNA sequence: TGCGCCAGCAGCCTGGGACAGACCCGCACAGATACGCAGTATTTT. Translated, it gives CASSLGQTRTDTQYF.

The CDR3 spells CASSEAPWARGGVTDTQYF. The DNA for the CDR3 is TGTGCCAGCAGTGAAGCTCCGTGGGCGAGGGGGGGAGTCACAGATACGCAGTATTTT. The J gene is TRBJ2-3, the V gene TRBV2, with a possible D match to TRBD2 (7 bases). Trimming removed 0 bases at V and 2 bases at J, with 21 bases between. CDR3 length: 19 amino acids. Germline assignment: CDR1 SNHLY and CDR2 FYNNEI.

The rearrangement joins TRBV19 to TRBJ1-1; D unresolved. The germline V and J ends were trimmed by 6 bases and 4 bases, with 15 bases remaining between them. The CDR3 extends over 14 amino acids. CDR1 is LNHDA, CDR2 SQIVND, per germline (reference sequence). CDR3 nucleotides: TGTGCCAGTAGAACCTCTAGCCCCCCCACTGAAGCTTTCTTT. Protein product: CASRTSSPPTEAFF. The entire variable domain, with the rest obtained from reference TRBV19 and TRBJ1-1, is as follows: DGGITQSPKYLFRKEGQNVTLSCEQNLNHDAMYWYRQDPGQGLRLIYYSQIVNDFQKGDIAEGYSVSREKKESFPLTVTSAQKNPTAFYLCASRTSSPPTEAFFGQGTRLTVV.

At least ten counts were recorded for this clone. This chain joins TRBV5-5 and TRBJ1-2; TRBD1 matches at 7 bases. Trimming at V came to 4 bases and at J to 8 bases, leaving 14 bases not matched to a gene. The V gene's germline CDR1 is SGHKS and CDR2 YYEKEE (reference sequence). This CDR3 contains 15 residues. The CDR3 loop is CASSATSLDREGYTF. Written as DNA, the CDR3 is TGTGCCAGCAGCGCTACATCGCTTGACAGGGAAGGCTACACCTTC.

The J gene is TRBJ2-2, the V gene TRBV7-2, with D unclear. The CDR3 extends over 14 amino acids. V gave up 2 bases and J gave up 0 bases, with 4 bases separating them. CDR1 and CDR2 from the germline V gene are SGHTA and FQGNSA. CDR3 nucleotide sequence: TGTGCCAGCAGCTTATTAGCGAACACCGGGGAGCTGTTTTTT. This sequence encodes CASSLLANTGELFF.

This clone was seen a handful of times. The chain couples TRBV6-1 to TRBJ1-5; 9 bases fit TRBD1. The J segment lost 3 bases and the V segment lost 4 bases, leaving 7 bases of the junction unmatched. The germline gives CDR1 MNHNS, CDR2 SASEGT. This CDR3 is 16 amino acids long. CDR3 sequence reads: CASSGSGTGLNQPQHF. For the CDR3, the DNA is TGTGCCAGCAGTGGGTCCGGGACAGGGCTCAATCAGCCCCAGCATTTT.

The CDR3 DNA is TGTGCCAGCAGTTACTCGACAGACCGAACTAATGAAAAACTGTTTTTT. This encodes CASSYSTDRTNEKLFF. The genes are TRBV6-6 and TRBJ1-4, with D perhaps TRBD1 (5 bases). Germline-derived CDR1 and CDR2 are MNHNY and SVGAGI (reference sequence). The CDR3 runs 16 residues. Trimming stripped 0 bases from V and 1 base from J, with 9 bases between.

The chain is built from TRBV5-1 and TRBJ2-7; 10 positions match TRBD1. Germline V lookup: CDR1 SGHRS, CDR2 YFSETQ. CDR3 size: 16 residues. V dropped 3 bases and J dropped 4; count of bases not matched to a gene: 10. CDR3 sequence: CASSWTPDRGLYEQYF. In nucleotides, the CDR3 is TGCGCCAGCAGCTGGACTCCTGACAGGGGGCTTTACGAGCAGTACTTC.

This rearrangement joins TRBV6-1 to TRBJ2-7; 9 nucleotides match TRBD1. CDR3 size: 17 residues. V shed 4 bases, J shed 4 bases, and the junction held 14 bases outside the gene matches. Germline CDR1 MNHNS, CDR2 SASEGT. CDR3 in DNA: TGTGCCAGCAGTGGGGGGCTTTCCGGGACAGGGCGATACGAGCAGTACTTC. Encoded protein: CASSGGLSGTGRYEQYF.

This chain joins TRBV6-5 and TRBJ1-2, with no clear D. Germline lookup yields CDR1 MNHEY and CDR2 SVGAGI. The CDR3 is 13 amino acids. V gave up 4 bases and J gave up 3 bases, with 9 bases separating them. The CDR3 DNA is TGTGCCAGCAGTTCGGGTTTTTACTATGGCTACACCTTC. This codes for CASSSGFYYGYTF.